Detailed here is one T cell receptor beta chain. Its antigen is as yet unknown. Amplified regions were TCR beta CDR3 sequences from RNA transcripts. The HTBI primer set was used in a first-round RT-PCR of the TCR CDR3. TCRdb passed the multiplex PCR reads through MiXCR, listing each CDR3 protein once. Among about 400,000 distinct CDR3 sequences listed, about 15% were seen once. The data are from a study of T cells in Graves' hyperthyroidism and ophthalmopathy. Study-level results: A model of 13 V-J pairs discriminated ophthalmopathy from stable hyperthyroidism.

This CDR3 has 13 amino acids. Deletions cut 5 bases from V and 4 bases from J, with 9 bases between. The source is a woman in her 30s with Graves' hyperthyroidism. Input material: blood. V is TRBV12-3 or TRBV12-4 and J is TRBJ1-5; D is possibly TRBD1 (5 bases). The CDR3 DNA reads TGTGCCAGCAGTGCCAAGGGGAATCAGCCCCAGCATTTT. Protein product: CASSAKGNQPQHF.